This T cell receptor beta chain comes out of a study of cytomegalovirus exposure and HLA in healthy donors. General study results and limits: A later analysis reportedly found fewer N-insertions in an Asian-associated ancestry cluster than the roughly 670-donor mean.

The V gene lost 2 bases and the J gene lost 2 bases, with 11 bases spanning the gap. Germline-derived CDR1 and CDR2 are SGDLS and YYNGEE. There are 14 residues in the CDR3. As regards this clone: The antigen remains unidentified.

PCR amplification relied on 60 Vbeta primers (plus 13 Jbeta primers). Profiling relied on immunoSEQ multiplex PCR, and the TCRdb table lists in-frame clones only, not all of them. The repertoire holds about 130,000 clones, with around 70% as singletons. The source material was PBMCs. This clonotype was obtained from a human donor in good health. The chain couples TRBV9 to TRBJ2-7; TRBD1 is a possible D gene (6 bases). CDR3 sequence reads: CASSVRQDAYEQYF. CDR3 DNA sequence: TGTGCCAGCAGCGTCCGACAGGACGCCTACGAGCAGTACTTC. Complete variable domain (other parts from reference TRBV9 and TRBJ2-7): DSGVTQTPKHLITATGQRVTLRCSPRSGDLSVYWYQQSLDQGLQFLIQYYNGEERAKGNILERFSAQQFPDLHSELNLSSLELGDSALYFCASSVRQDAYEQYFGPGTRLTVT.